This T cell receptor (beta chain) was captured in a study of CD8+ T cells in alopecia areata. Treatment defined: oral pan-JAK inhibitor, 5-10 mg twice daily. RNA was extracted and reverse transcribed into cDNA as the sequencing template. Produced via immunoSEQ multiplex PCR; TCRdb's table is partial and in-frame only. Of roughly 120,000 clones listed, around 54% are singletons. The germline gives CDR1 DFQATT, CDR2 SNEGSKA (reference sequence). Trimming left V 5 bases short and J 8 bases short, with 9 bases between. The CDR3 is 10 residues long. The V gene is TRBV20-1, the J gene TRBJ1-2; D is undetermined. The receptor was derived from a human donor with alopecia areata. This specimen consisted of CD4+ T cells sorted from blood, obtained at week 24, from a patient treated with tofacitinib. Here the CDR3 DNA reads TGCAGTGCTGCAACGACAGGCTACACCTTC. It yields the protein CSAATTGYTF.